These 29 T cell receptor beta chains share one sample of origin, sequenced in a study of shared clonotypes between healthy human individuals. Profiled with immunoSEQ multiplex PCR; TCRdb holds only in-frame clones, not every one. The repertoire includes a few hundred thousand clones, 90% to 97% of them detected once, and about 0.32% sits in the top ten. The specimen was memory CD8+ T cells sorted from blood. Sample subset: CD45RO+ cells pooled with CCR7-negative TemRA cells. Receptors were obtained from a man younger than 40 in good health.

The count of this clone is one. The chain combines TRBV25-1 with TRBJ1-1, with D perhaps matching TRBD1 (5 bases). V shed 4 bases and J shed 8 bases, with 14 bases lying between them. Germline V gene lookup returns CDR1 MGHDK and CDR2 SYGVNS. The CDR3 length is 13 residues. The CDR3 DNA sequence: TGTGCCAGCAGTGGTCAGGGCCGTAAAGAAGCTTTCTTT. Translation gives CASSGQGRKEAFF.

The chain couples TRBV15 to TRBJ1-2; a weak D match, TRBD1 (5 bases). This CDR3 contains 17 residues. V was clipped by 5 bases and J by 8 bases, with 27 bases between them. Per the germline V gene, CDR1 is LNHNV and CDR2 is YYDKDF (reference sequence). The CDR3 loop reads CATSPPPSHNPGKGYTF. DNA of the CDR3: TGTGCCACCAGCCCCCCCCCTTCCCATAACCCAGGGAAAGGCTACACCTTC.

This chain connects TRBV30 to TRBJ2-7; 13 bases are a match to TRBD2. Germline-derived CDR1 and CDR2 are GTSNPN and SVGIG (reference sequence). V gave up 3 bases and J gave up 3 bases; unmatched junction bases: 11. The CDR3 totals 17 residues. The CDR3 nucleotides read TGTGCCTGGAGCCCCCCCGGACTAGCGGGAGTAGTCTACGAGCAGTACTTC. Encoded protein: CAWSPPGLAGVVYEQYF.

Concerning this clone: Other DNA sequences in this specimen translate into the identical CDR3. The chain recombines TRBV5-1 with TRBJ1-1; D ambiguous. CDR1 and CDR2 from the germline V gene are SGHRS and YFSETQ. Trimming removed 0 bases from V and 0 bases from J, with 6 bases in between. The CDR3 is made up of 14 amino acids. DNA of the CDR3: TGCGCCAGCAGCTTGGGTCGGCTGAACACTGAAGCTTTCTTT. Its protein product is CASSLGRLNTEAFF.

The chain carries TRBV5-1 and TRBJ2-1, with 11 bases lining up with TRBD2. In germline, CDR1 is SGHRS, CDR2 YFSETQ. The CDR3 extends over 16 amino acids. V was pared by 5 bases and J by 1 base, with 5 bases of the junction left unmatched. The CDR3 DNA sequence: TGCGCCAGCAGTTCCCTAGCGGGAGGATCCTACAATGAGCAGTTCTTC. Translated: CASSSLAGGSYNEQFF.

The V gene is TRBV28, the J gene TRBJ1-4; weak D call: TRBD1 (6 bases). This CDR3 spans 15 amino acids. Trimming shortened V by 5 bases and J by 8 bases, and 18 bases separated the two germline ends. CDR1 and CDR2 (germline): MDHEN, SYDVKM. CDR3 coding DNA: TGTGCCAGCAGTACCCCCGGGGGGCTAGGGGAAAAACTGTTTTTT. This translates into CASSTPGGLGEKLFF.

This clone was seen just once. The gene calls are TRBV27 and TRBJ2-1; 9 bases match TRBD2. Looked up from germline, CDR1 is MNHEY and CDR2 is SMNVEV (reference sequence). The length of the CDR3 is 13 residues. V gave up 6 bases and J gave up 7 bases; unmatched junction bases: 4. CDR3 loop: CASRGTSKNEQFF. In nucleotides, the CDR3 is TGTGCCAGCAGGGGGACTAGCAAGAATGAGCAGTTCTTC.

The V call is TRBV6-5, the J call TRBJ2-7; TRBD1 matches at 9 bases. The CDR3 has 16 amino acids. Unmatched junction bases numbered 5, after V lost 0 bases and J lost 2 bases. Germline lookup yields CDR1 MNHEY and CDR2 SVGAGI. The CDR3 region is CASSYSPGQGPYEQYF. DNA for the CDR3: TGTGCCAGCAGTTACTCTCCGGGACAGGGTCCCTACGAGCAGTACTTC.

The chain couples TRBV28 to TRBJ2-1; TRBD2 matches 7 bases. Germline CDR1 and CDR2: MDHEN and SYDVKM. V was clipped by 4 bases and J by 15 bases; unmatched bases: 9. The CDR3 is made up of 12 amino acids. CDR3 in amino acids: CASSSAGTTPFF. The CDR3 nucleotides read TGTGCCAGCAGTTCCGCCGGGACTACTCCGTTCTTC.

This chain links TRBV4-1 with TRBJ2-7; perhaps TRBD1 as D (5 bases). Germline CDR1 and CDR2: MGHRA and YSYEKL. V was pared by 3 bases and J by 5 bases, with 5 bases between. This CDR3 has 11 amino acids. The CDR3 here is CASSHRDEQYF. Written as DNA, the CDR3 is TGCGCCAGCAGCCACAGGGACGAGCAGTACTTC.

This rearrangement joins TRBV2 to TRBJ2-7, with D possibly matching TRBD1 (7 bases). Germline V gene sequence: CDR1 SNHLY, CDR2 FYNNEI. V was pared by 5 bases and J by 3 bases, with 17 bases between. The CDR3 has 15 amino acids. CDR3 nucleotides: TGTGCCAGCAGTCGACAGGGTGCGGGAATCTACGAGCAGTACTTC. Translated, it gives CASSRQGAGIYEQYF.

Of note for this clone: The junction differs from germline at one of its ends, possibly a read error. The sample contains more than one DNA sequence encoding this CDR3. This chain connects TRBV11-1 to TRBJ1-1, with D possibly matching TRBD1 (6 bases). This CDR3 has 14 residues. The germline CDR1 and CDR2 sequences are SGHAT and FQDESV (reference sequence). The CDR3 sequence is CASSLGGQNTEAFF. DNA of the CDR3: TGTGCCAGCAGCTTAGGGGGACAAAACACTGAAGCCTTCTTT.

This rearrangement joins TRBV19 to TRBJ1-2; 7 positions match TRBD1. CDR1 is LNHDA, CDR2 SQIVND, per germline (reference sequence). This CDR3 has 13 amino acids. J gave up 4 bases and V 4 bases, and 3 bases lay outside the gene matches. This chain's CDR3 is CASSKDRAYGYTF. The CDR3 coding sequence is TGTGCCAGTAGTAAAGACAGGGCCTATGGCTACACCTTC.

The chain is built from TRBV9 and TRBJ2-2; D not certain. Trimming removed 3 bases at V and 2 bases at J, with 14 bases between. This CDR3 region has 16 residues. The germline gives CDR1 SGDLS, CDR2 YYNGEE. Here the CDR3 reads CASSGRAINNTGELFF. DNA for the CDR3: TGTGCCAGCAGCGGCCGGGCCATTAATAACACCGGGGAGCTGTTTTTT.

The chain recombines TRBV5-4 with TRBJ2-7, with TRBD2 identical over 9 bases. Germline CDR1 SGHNT, CDR2 YYREEE (reference sequence). The CDR3 spans 16 residues. J was trimmed by 1 base and V by 3 bases; bases with no gene match: 8. Here the CDR3 reads CASSSDPGLASYEQYF. Here the CDR3 DNA reads TGTGCCAGCAGCTCCGACCCGGGACTAGCATCCTACGAGCAGTACTTC. The whole variable domain, remainder taken from reference TRBV5-4 and TRBJ2-7, is ETGVTQSPTHLIKTRGQQVTLRCSSQSGHNTVSWYQQALGQGPQFIFQYYREEENGRGNFPPRFSGLQFPNYSSELNVNALELDDSALYLCASSSDPGLASYEQYFGPGTRLTVT.

This chain connects TRBV27 to TRBJ2-7, with TRBD1 matching over 7 bases. V was clipped by 7 bases and J by 12 bases; unmatched bases: 15. This CDR3 is 13 amino acids long. The germline gives CDR1 MNHEY, CDR2 SMNVEV (reference sequence). The CDR3 protein is CASKIDRAQLLYF. The CDR3, as DNA: TGTGCCAGCAAGATCGACAGGGCCCAACTTCTGTACTTC.

This clone was found once. The sample carries other DNA sequences with the same CDR3. V is TRBV28 and J is TRBJ1-3; the D is unclear. Germline CDR1 reads MDHEN; CDR2 reads SYDVKM. V was shortened by 4 bases and J by 2 bases, with 0 bases between the two germline ends. The CDR3 has 11 amino acids. This CDR3 reads CASSSGNTIYF. The CDR3 nucleotides are TGTGCCAGCAGTTCTGGAAACACCATATATTTT.

This clone came up a few times. The chain recombines TRBV5-4 with TRBJ2-3; 8 nucleotides match TRBD2. CDR1 is SGHNT and CDR2 is YYREEE in the germline V gene (reference sequence). The CDR3 totals 14 residues. Losses at the gene ends were 4 bases for V and 0 bases for J; bases not matched to a gene: 1. The CDR3 bases are TGTGCCAGCAGCGCTAGCGGGAGCACAGATACGCAGTATTTT. Translating it yields CASSASGSTDTQYF.

This chain connects TRBV6-1 to TRBJ1-6; the D is unclear. This CDR3 region has 15 residues. CDR1 is MNHNS, CDR2 SASEGT, per germline. Between the trimmed V and J ends, which lost 10 bases and 0 bases, there was a span of 13 bases. The CDR3 spells CATQYKSSYNSPLHF. The CDR3 bases are TGTGCCACCCAATACAAAAGCTCCTATAATTCACCCCTCCACTTT.

The chain links TRBV6-1 to TRBJ1-2, with D tentatively TRBD1 (5 bases). Germline V gives CDR1 MNHNS, CDR2 SASEGT. The CDR3 extends over 14 amino acids. Trimming pared 6 bases from V and 4 bases from J, leaving 15 bases between. The CDR3 nucleotides are TGTGCCAGCAGCCGCAGCGACAGACCCTATGGCTACACCTTC. Translation gives CASSRSDRPYGYTF.

The chain employs TRBV5-6 and TRBJ2-1; perhaps TRBD2 as D (5 bases). This CDR3 spans 16 amino acids. Deletions cut 3 bases from V and 2 bases from J, with 15 bases between. Germline loops: CDR1 SGHDT, CDR2 YYEEEE. The CDR3: CASSSLTRGTYNEQFF. In DNA form, the CDR3 reads TGTGCCAGCAGCTCCTTAACTCGGGGAACCTACAATGAGCAGTTCTTC.

The genes are TRBV15 and TRBJ2-1; D not certain. This CDR3 has 16 amino acids. Trimming left V 4 bases short and J 0 bases short, with 13 bases between. From germline, CDR1 is LNHNV and CDR2 YYDKDF (reference sequence). The CDR3 nucleotides read TGTGCCACCAGCAAGGTGCGTCTCCGCTCCTACAATGAGCAGTTCTTC. It codes for CATSKVRLRSYNEQFF. The full variable domain, completed using reference TRBV15 and TRBJ2-1, is DAMVIQNPRYQVTQFGKPVTLSCSQTLNHNVMYWYQQKSSQAPKLLFHYYDKDFNNEADTPDNFQSRRPNTSFCFLDIRSPGLGDTAMYLCATSKVRLRSYNEQFFGPGTRLTVL.

The chain recombines TRBV19 with TRBJ2-2; TRBD2 might be the D (6 bases). The length of the CDR3 is 16 residues. The V gene's germline CDR1 is LNHDA and CDR2 SQIVND (reference sequence). With 3 bases removed from V and 4 bases from J, the gap between germline ends came to 15 bases. The chain's CDR3 is CASSISSASSTGELFF. CDR3 in DNA: TGTGCCAGTAGTATCTCTAGCGCCTCGTCCACCGGGGAGCTGTTTTTT.

This chain uses TRBV10-2 with TRBJ2-5, with 9 bases that match TRBD1. Germline V gives CDR1 WSHSY, CDR2 SAAADI. CDR3 length equals 14 residues. With V trimmed by 7 bases and J by 5 bases, 8 bases remained unmatched. Written as DNA, the CDR3 is TGCGCCAGCAAGGGGACAGGGTCGATGGAGACCCAGTACTTC. This gives the protein CASKGTGSMETQYF.

This rearrangement joins TRBV28 to TRBJ2-5, with 15 nucleotides matching TRBD2. This CDR3 spans 17 amino acids. Trimming took 3 bases from V and 5 from J; bases not matched to a gene: 7. CDR1 is MDHEN, CDR2 SYDVKM, per germline. CDR3 coding DNA: TGTGCCAGCAGTTTCCTCGGACTAGCGGGAGGGGGGGAGACCCAGTACTTC. Its protein product is CASSFLGLAGGGETQYF. Full variable domain (rest looked up from reference TRBV28 and TRBJ2-5): DVKVTQSSRYLVKRTGEKVFLECVQDMDHENMFWYRQDPGLGLRLIYFSYDVKMKEKGDIPEGYSVSREKKERFSLILESASTNQTSMYLCASSFLGLAGGGETQYFGPGTRLLVL.

The rearrangement links TRBV5-1 to TRBJ2-7; TRBD1 agrees at 11 bases. CDR1 is SGHRS, CDR2 YFSETQ, per germline. This CDR3 has 15 amino acids. The trim removed 1 base at V and 2 bases at J, leaving 2 bases unmatched. The CDR3 DNA is TGCGCCAGCAGCTTGAGGGGACAGGGGGCCTACGAGCAGTACTTC. This translates into CASSLRGQGAYEQYF.

The rearrangement uses TRBV7-2 and TRBJ2-7; possibly TRBD2 for D (6 bases). The CDR3 length is 16 residues. With 4 bases removed from V and 5 bases from J, the gap between germline ends came to 21 bases. The V gene's germline CDR1 is SGHTA and CDR2 FQGNSA. CDR3: CASSSNPPGLVNEQYF. The CDR3 DNA is TGTGCCAGCAGCTCAAATCCCCCGGGACTGGTGAACGAGCAGTACTTC.

This rearrangement joins TRBV5-4 to TRBJ2-2, with 7 bases that match TRBD2. The junction had 9 bases not matched to a gene; V was cut back by 4 bases and J by 3 bases. The length of the CDR3 is 16 residues. Germline CDR1 is SGHNT and CDR2 is YYREEE (reference sequence). The CDR3: CASSPRGDHDTGELFF. DNA of the CDR3: TGTGCCAGCAGCCCCCGGGGGGATCACGACACCGGGGAGCTGTTTTTT.

Notes on this clone: Mismatch with germline at one junction end may stem from a read error. V gene TRBV14 combines with J gene TRBJ1-1; 9 bases line up with TRBD1. CDR1 is SGHDN, CDR2 FVKESK, per germline. The CDR3 contains 16 residues. Written as DNA, the CDR3 is TGTGCCGGCAGCACTCCTTTGGGACAGGGAAACACTGAAGCTTTCTTT. It translates to CAGSTPLGQGNTEAFF. The whole variable domain, remainder taken from reference TRBV14 and TRBJ1-1, is EAGVTQFPSHSVIEKGQTVTLRCDPISGHDNLYWYRRVMGKEIKFLLHFVKESKQDESGMPNNRFLAERTGGTYSTLKVQPAELEDSGVYFCAGSTPLGQGNTEAFFGQGTRLTVV.